This TCR beta chain was identified in a study of blood T cells in healthy people across ages. A second PCR, run for about 7 to 11 cycles, used a sample-barcoded 5' primer plus a J-beta primer mix. TCRdb reprocessed the 5' RACE reads via MiXCR and lists one record per CDR3 protein. The sample holds 800,000 or so distinct CDR3 sequences, more than 35% seen once. Trimming stripped 3 bases from V and 9 bases from J, with 6 bases between. The CDR3 is 12 amino acids. The germline CDR1 and CDR2 sequences are MDHEN and SYDVKM. Aged about 6 to 100, donors were systemically healthy Caucasians from Russia. There are many counts of this clonotype.

This chain links TRBV28 with TRBJ2-6; unclear D gene. This TCR derives from a man older than 75 in good health. The sample was blood. CDR3 loop: CASSFGFNVLTF. DNA for the CDR3: TGTGCCAGCAGTTTCGGTTTCAACGTCCTGACTTTC.